Listed below are T cell receptor beta chains from one sample, sequenced in a study of read filtering for tumor transcriptome and immune sequencing. TCRdb fed the reads into MiXCR, producing one record per CDR3 protein. The sample has tens of thousands of distinct CDR3 sequences, roughly 12% seen once. The sequenced sample consisted of a population of CD138-negative cells sorted from bone marrow. The receptors derive from a donor at least 40 years old with multiple myeloma. Each CDR3 is given with its conserved first and last residue. Fields, in order: D gene, clone size, V gene, J gene, CDR3 DNA, CDR3 protein. A D gene is named only where the DNA matches it firmly. Clone size appears in some rows only: once, few, many, or a class for an expanded clone.

D gene: NA
clone size: many
V gene: TRBV5-1
J gene: TRBJ1-5
CDR3 DNA: TGCGCCAGCAGCTTGACAGGAGCTAGCAATCAGCCCCAGCATTTT
CDR3 protein: CASSLTGASNQPQHF

D gene: NA
clone size: NA
V gene: TRBV7-2
J gene: TRBJ2-1
CDR3 DNA: TGTGCCAGCAGCCCGAGCTCCTACAATGGGCAGTTCTTC
CDR3 protein: CASSPSSYNGQFF

D gene: NA
clone size: many
V gene: TRBV2
J gene: TRBJ2-5
CDR3 DNA: TGTGCCAGCATGCGGGACAGCCAAGAGACCCAGTACTTC
CDR3 protein: CASMRDSQETQYF

D gene: NA
clone size: many
V gene: TRBV11-2
J gene: TRBJ2-1
CDR3 DNA: TGTGCCAGCAGCTTCTCAAACAATGAGCAGTTCTTC
CDR3 protein: CASSFSNNEQFF

D gene: TRBD2
clone size: many
V gene: TRBV7-9
J gene: TRBJ2-1
CDR3 DNA: TGTGCCAGCAGAATACGGGACGGGAGGGCCTACAATGAGCAGTTCTTC
CDR3 protein: CASRIRDGRAYNEQFF

D gene: TRBD2
clone size: many
V gene: TRBV2
J gene: TRBJ2-1
CDR3 DNA: TGTGCCAGCAATGGTCAGGCGGGAGGGCTTAGGAATGAGCAGTTCTTC
CDR3 protein: CASNGQAGGLRNEQFF

D gene: TRBD2
clone size: many
V gene: TRBV4-3
J gene: TRBJ2-7
CDR3 DNA: TGCGCCAGCAGCCGCGGGAGGGCTTACGAGCAGTACTTC
CDR3 protein: CASSRGRAYEQYF

D gene: NA
clone size: NA
V gene: TRBV5-1
J gene: TRBJ2-7
CDR3 DNA: TGTGCCAGCAGCTTCGCCTCCTTAGCGGACGCCTACGAGCAGTACTTC
CDR3 protein: CASSFASLADAYEQYF

D gene: TRBD1
clone size: many
V gene: TRBV29-1
J gene: TRBJ2-3
CDR3 DNA: TGCAGCGTTTTACAGGGGAACTTCGGCACAGATACGCAGTATTTT
CDR3 protein: CSVLQGNFGTDTQYF

D gene: NA
clone size: many
V gene: TRBV10-3
J gene: TRBJ2-7
CDR3 DNA: TGTGCCATCACCGGGACGTCGGTTGGGGAGCAGTACTTC
CDR3 protein: CAITGTSVGEQYF

D gene: NA
clone size: many
V gene: TRBV27
J gene: TRBJ1-4
CDR3 DNA: TGTGCCAGCAGTTTCAGGGCTAATGAAAAACTGTTTTTT
CDR3 protein: CASSFRANEKLFF

D gene: TRBD2
clone size: many
V gene: TRBV27
J gene: TRBJ2-1
CDR3 DNA: TGTGCCAGCAGTGGGACTAGCGGGAGGGCCGGAGTCAATGAGCAGTTCTTC
CDR3 protein: CASSGTSGRAGVNEQFF

D gene: NA
clone size: many
V gene: TRBV30
J gene: TRBJ1-5
CDR3 DNA: TGTGCCTGGAGTGAAGGGGACCTGCAACAGCCCCAGCATTTT
CDR3 protein: CAWSEGDLQQPQHF

D gene: NA
clone size: NA
V gene: TRBV4-2
J gene: TRBJ1-3
CDR3 DNA: TGTGCCAGCAGCCAAGATCGGTGGTTCGGAAACACCATATATTTT
CDR3 protein: CASSQDRWFGNTIYF

D gene: NA
clone size: many
V gene: TRBV20-1
J gene: TRBJ2-4
CDR3 DNA: TGCAGTGCTGGAGGGGGATCCAAAAACATTCAGTACTTC
CDR3 protein: CSAGGGSKNIQYF

D gene: TRBD1
clone size: many
V gene: TRBV7-2
J gene: TRBJ2-1
CDR3 DNA: TGTGCCAGCAGCTTCCCTACAGGGGATGAGCAGTTCTTC
CDR3 protein: CASSFPTGDEQFF